This T cell receptor (beta chain) is from a study of human T cells and chemical hapten exposure. Overall study context: Minor volume differences among pooled libraries chiefly drove per-sample TCR yield variation.

RNA extraction used unfractionated whole blood as the source of total RNA. Authors' analysis steps: Sample TCR totals centred on a median of approximately 96,000, ranging about 20,000 to 750,000. TCRdb processed the 5' RACE reads anew with MiXCR; each CDR3 protein has one entry. The V and J calls follow TCRdb's processing rather than the paper's. The sample records about 81,000 distinct CDR3 sequences, under 10% being singletons. The origin of this receptor is a male donor in good health.

The CDR3 DNA reads as TGTGCCAGCAGTTACAGGGACAACTATGGCTACACCTTC. It specifies CASSYRDNYGYTF. The chain has TRBV6-5 and TRBJ1-2; D perhaps matches TRBD1 (5 bases). Germline lookup yields CDR1 MNHEY and CDR2 SVGAGI. Trimming stripped 2 bases from V and 2 bases from J, with 6 bases between. CDR3 length equals 13 residues.